The clone carrying this TCR beta chain was seen a handful of times. The antigen is undetermined. These data originate in a study of identical twins. Study observations and caveats: Insertions were fewer in abundant cord blood beta clonotypes, whereas memory repertoires showed none of this pattern.

Every donor was a healthy Caucasian. A universal primer site arose from template switching, and cDNA bore unique molecular identifiers. TCRdb itself ran the 5' RACE reads through MiXCR, one entry per CDR3 protein. There are just over 450,000 distinct CDR3 sequences in the sample; 13% to 15% occur only once, and about 0.54% lies in the top ten. The V segment lost 4 bases and the J segment 5 bases; nucleotides outside the gene matches: 10. The length of the CDR3 is 16 residues. CDR1 LGHDT and CDR2 YNNKEL come from the germline V gene (reference sequence). These data are also associated with another study on yellow fever vaccine responses in identical twins.

The source is a woman aged 18-30 years in good health. Sequencing was done on a sample of CD4+ T cells sorted from blood. The chain links TRBV3-1 to TRBJ2-1; the match to TRBD2 covers 8 bases. CDR3 region: CASSLRPASGHNEQFF. The DNA of the CDR3 is TGTGCCAGCAGCCTGCGGCCGGCTAGCGGGCACAATGAGCAGTTCTTC.